This T cell receptor (beta chain) was sequenced for a study of graft-versus-host responses after intestinal transplantation. In its sample, this clone ranks as medium-sized. The CDR3 has 15 amino acids. Germline V lookup: CDR1 SGHDT, CDR2 YYEEEE. V was pared by 2 bases and J by 0 bases, with 9 bases between. With approximately 200,000 irradiated, violet-dye-labeled stimulator cells, approximately 200,000 CFSE-labeled responder cells were plated. Sorted cells were CFSE-low CD3+CD4+ or CD3+CD8+ proliferating responders. Sequenced by immunoSEQ multiplex PCR; TCRdb stores in-frame clones only, minus some. This repertoire shows 6,500 to 7,500 clones, about 33% found once; its top ten account for roughly 4%.

The chain is built from TRBV5-6 and TRBJ1-5; D is uncertain. The sequence was obtained from a human patient who was an organ donor for intestinal transplantation. This material consisted of alloreactive CD8+ T cells from a mixed lymphocyte reaction culture, taken before transplantation. The subset denotes: CFSE-low proliferating T cells sorted from roughly six-day pre-transplant mixed lymphocyte reaction (GvH or HvG direction). Here the CDR3 reads CASSFGQVSNQPQHF. The CDR3 DNA follows: TGTGCCAGCAGCTTCGGCCAGGTTAGCAATCAGCCCCAGCATTTT. The full variable domain, with the rest looked up from reference TRBV5-6 and TRBJ1-5, is DAGVTQSPTHLIKTRGQQVTLRCSPKSGHDTVSWYQQALGQGPQFIFQYYEEEERQRGNFPDRFSGHQFPNYSSELNVNALLLGDSALYLCASSFGQVSNQPQHFGDGTRLSIL.